The clone carrying this T cell receptor beta chain was seen just once. Per the original data handling: Nucleated cell number was recorded as an estimate derived from reference gene primer amplification. Sequencing was performed with immunoSEQ multiplex PCR; in TCRdb, only in-frame clones are kept and a portion is missing. The V and J calls and clone size are taken from that table; D and trimming were inferred from the DNA. The sample contains about 230,000 clones, 83% of which appear only once. This specimen comes from a study of blood T cell repertoires in COVID-19. About the research overall: Italy, Spain and the United States were the sources of the convalescent and acute COVID-19 samples. The cDNA or gDNA used as material had been derived from T cells, B-cell-depleted T cells, or PBMCs.

Germline assignment: CDR1 LGHDT and CDR2 YNNKEL (reference sequence). Trimming pared 1 base from V and 1 base from J, leaving 7 bases between. The CDR3 contains 14 residues. This TCR came from a man aged 40-49 years with active or convalescent COVID-19. The rearrangement links TRBV3-1 (or the pseudogene TRBV3-2) to TRBJ1-1; D remains unclear. Input material: peripheral blood. The CDR3 nucleotides read TGTGCCAGCAGCCAAGTTATCGGGAACACTGAAGCTTTCTTT. Its translation is CASSQVIGNTEAFF.